One and the same sample provided the 14 T cell receptor beta chains below, sequenced in a study of tissue T cells after allogeneic stem cell transplantation. Regarding time point: mouse harvest day 14 after allogeneic transplant. Tail vein injection delivered 10^7 T-cell-depleted bone marrow cells and 10^6 splenic CD5+ T cells. The data were produced by immunoSEQ multiplex PCR, yet TCRdb's version contains in-frame clones alone and is incomplete. The repertoire has 3,000 to 4,000 clones, roughly half of them found once; the top ten carry 21%. What was sequenced was gut tissue. The receptors come from a female BALB/c mouse given C57BL/6 T cells with graft-versus-host disease after an allogeneic hematopoietic cell transplant.

A remark on this clone: The gene names here belong to mouse. The DNA ends 1 residue before the CDR3 does, and the rest of the CDR3 is filled in from the germline J gene. The chain couples TRBV26 to TRBJ1-4, with TRBD1 matching 7 bases. From germline, CDR1 is KGHPV and CDR2 FQNQEV (reference sequence). The CDR3 totals 14 residues. V lost 3 bases to trimming and J lost 7 bases; unmatched junction nucleotides: 5. This CDR3 reads CASSLGTVSERLFF. The sequenced CDR3 bases are TGTGCCAGCAGTCTCGGGACAGTCTCCGAAAGATTATTT.

This clone was observed once. Germline and genes: mouse. The read finishes 1 residue shy of the CDR3 end, and the germline J gene is used to complete it. The chain uses TRBV19 and TRBJ2-5, with D possibly being TRBD2 (6 bases). This CDR3 comprises 14 residues. Trimming pared 4 bases from V and 6 bases from J, leaving 15 bases between. Looked up from germline, CDR1 is FNHDT and CDR2 is SITEND (reference sequence). The CDR3 sequence is CASSSRLVGDTQYF. The sequenced CDR3 bases are TGTGCCAGCAGTTCTCGACTGGTGGGGGACACCCAGTAC.

About this clone itself: Gene names are mouse gene names. The DNA ends 1 residue before the CDR3 does, and the rest of the CDR3 is filled in from the germline J gene. The rearrangement joins TRBV29 to TRBJ2-2; D is ambiguous. Trimming removed 3 bases at V and 4 bases at J, with 3 bases between. Germline-derived CDR1 and CDR2 are MSHET and SYDVDS. The CDR3 contains 12 residues. CDR3 DNA (partial): TGTGCTAGCAGTTTTAGCACCGGGCAGCTCTAC. Its protein product is CASSFSTGQLY. The complete CDR3 sequence is CASSFSTGQLYF.

This clone occurred a few times. Genes here carry mouse names. Sequencing ends 1 residue short of the CDR3 end; the germline J gene provides the rest. The genes are TRBV26 and TRBJ2-7; D not resolved. CDR1 is KGHPV and CDR2 is FQNQEV in the germline V gene (reference sequence). The CDR3 is 14 amino acids. The V end lost 2 bases, the J end lost 0 bases, and 8 bases lay between the germline ends. CDR3 DNA, as far as it was read: TGTGCCAGCAGTCTGAGGCAAAACTCCTATGAACAGTAC. Translating gives CASSLRQNSYEQY. The entire CDR3 protein reads CASSLRQNSYEQYF.

As for this clone: Genes and germline are mouse. Read sequence stops 1 residue before the CDR3 end, and the germline J gene provides the missing end. The chain recombines TRBV23 with TRBJ2-2; no check of the table's D call, TRBD1, against the DNA was made. The CDR3 totals 16 residues. The germline V gene encodes CDR1 KGHTA and CDR2 FQNQQP. The sequenced part of the CDR3 DNA is TGCTCCAGCAGTCATTCCGGGACAGGGCGCACCGGGCAGCTCTAC. It specifies CSSSHSGTGRTGQLY. In full, the CDR3 reads CSSSHSGTGRTGQLYF. Based on the CDR3 plus reference TRBV23 and TRBJ2-2, the full variable domain is DAAVTQKPRYLIKMKGQEAEMKCIPEKGHTAVFWYQQKQSKELKFLIYFQNQQPLDQIDMVKERFSAVCPSSSLCSLGIRTCEAEDSALYLCSSSHSGTGRTGQLYFGEGSKLTVL.

This clone turned up a few times. Gene names denote mouse genes. The read ends 1 residue shy of where the CDR3 ends; the end is completed using the germline J gene. The V call is TRBV26, the J call TRBJ1-3, with 7 bases fitting TRBD1. J lost 0 bases, V lost 3 bases, and 2 bases had no gene match. The CDR3 runs 15 residues. Per the germline V gene, CDR1 is KGHPV and CDR2 is FQNQEV (reference sequence). The part of the CDR3 DNA that was read is TGTGCCAGCAGTCTACAGGGGTCTTCTGGAAATACGCTCTAT. Its translation: CASSLQGSSGNTLY. The full CDR3 protein is CASSLQGSSGNTLYF.

This clone is labeled large. Gene names are the mouse ones. The CDR3 end falls 1 residue outside the read, so it is completed with the germline J gene. This chain uses TRBV5 with TRBJ2-7, with D possibly being TRBD1 (6 bases). The CDR3 is 13 residues long. In germline, CDR1 is LGHNA, CDR2 YNLKQL (reference sequence). With 0 bases removed from V and 5 bases from J, the gap between germline ends came to 8 bases. CDR3 DNA, as far as it was read: TGTGCCAGCAGCCAAGACAGGGGAGATGAACAGTAC. It specifies CASSQDRGDEQY. The CDR3 reads in full as CASSQDRGDEQYF.

For this clone: Gene names are mouse gene names. The missing CDR3 end, 1 residue past where the read stops, is filled in from the germline J gene. The V and J genes are TRBV26 and TRBJ2-1; the match to TRBD1 covers 10 bases. The CDR3 has 15 amino acids. From germline, CDR1 is KGHPV and CDR2 FQNQEV (reference sequence). The junction had 4 bases not matched to a gene; V was cut back by 4 bases and J by 4 bases. CDR3 protein: CASSRGTGDYAEQFF. The sequenced part of the CDR3 DNA is TGTGCCAGCAGTCGGGGGACAGGGGATTATGCTGAGCAGTTC.

This clone was counted between two and nine times. Genes here carry mouse names. The read falls 1 residue short of the CDR3 end, and the missing part is taken from the germline J gene. This chain uses TRBV26 with TRBJ2-7, with 13 bases that match TRBD2. The V segment lost 5 bases and the J segment 4 bases; nucleotides outside the gene matches: 2. The CDR3 length is 14 residues. In germline, CDR1 is KGHPV, CDR2 FQNQEV (reference sequence). The CDR3 region is CASSGDWGGYEQYF. The CDR3 bases that were read are TGTGCCAGCAGTGGGGACTGGGGGGGATATGAACAGTAC.

A note on this clone: The gene names given are mouse names. The read ends 1 residue early relative to the CDR3; the germline J gene fills the gap. The V and J genes are TRBV19 and TRBJ1-1; D perhaps matches TRBD1 (6 bases). The V and J ends lost 4 bases and 0 bases respectively, with 10 bases between them. Germline-derived CDR1 and CDR2 are FNHDT and SITEND (reference sequence). The CDR3 length is 14 residues. Partial CDR3 DNA: TGTGCCAGCAGTGCCGGGACAACAAACACAGAAGTCTTC. As protein: CASSAGTTNTEVF. In full, the CDR3 reads CASSAGTTNTEVFF.

As concerns this clone: Gene names are mouse gene names. Sequencing ends 1 residue short of the CDR3 end; the germline J gene provides the rest. The chain recombines TRBV16 with TRBJ2-4; TRBD1 is a possible D gene (6 bases). Trimming took 5 bases from V and 4 from J, leaving 10 bases between them. CDR1 is SGHSA, CDR2 FRNQAP, per germline. This CDR3 is built from 13 residues. The sequenced CDR3 bases are TGTGCAAGCAGCCCCTGGGACAAAAACACCTTGTAC. This sequence encodes CASSPWDKNTLY. The whole CDR3 protein reads CASSPWDKNTLYF.

Comments on this clone: Each gene name is a mouse one. The read finishes 1 residue shy of the CDR3 end, and the germline J gene is used to complete it. V gene TRBV26 combines with J gene TRBJ2-5; a possible D gene is TRBD1 (6 bases). V lost 3 bases and J 0 bases, leaving 10 bases between the germline ends. Per germline, CDR1 KGHPV and CDR2 FQNQEV (reference sequence). The CDR3 has 15 amino acids. The sequenced part of the CDR3 DNA is TGTGCCAGCAGTCTCCGGACAGTTAACCAAGACACCCAGTAC. Translated, it gives CASSLRTVNQDTQY. The whole CDR3 is CASSLRTVNQDTQYF.

A word on this clone: Mouse germline and gene names are used. The CDR3 sequence: CASSLGTGEQYF. The sequenced CDR3 bases are TGTGCCAGCAGTCTGGGGACAGGAGAACAGTAC. V usage is TRBV26 and J usage is TRBJ2-7; TRBD1 matches at 8 bases. The CDR3 goes on 1 residue after the read ends, and that part is filled in from the germline J gene. This CDR3 is built from 12 residues. CDR1 and CDR2 from the germline V gene are KGHPV and FQNQEV (reference sequence). The J segment lost 7 bases and the V segment lost 2 bases, leaving 1 base of the junction unmatched.

This clone appeared a single time. Gene and germline names: mouse. Read data end 1 residue before the CDR3 end; the end is taken from the germline J gene. The rearrangement uses TRBV23 and TRBJ2-1; the table assigns TRBD2, which was not confirmed against the DNA. Looked up from germline, CDR1 is KGHTA and CDR2 is FQNQQP. This CDR3 is built from 16 residues. The CDR3 loop reads CSSSHLRLGGYAEQFF. CDR3 bases read: TGCTCCAGCAGTCATCTTCGACTGGGGGGCTATGCTGAGCAGTTC.